The entry below gives a single T cell receptor beta chain sequence along with its context. Antigen unknown. This entry comes from a study of T cells in localized non-small cell lung cancer. Study-wide points: Longer overall survival was linked to higher blood T cell density.

Sequencing used immunoSEQ multiplex PCR; TCRdb keeps in-frame clones, though not all of them. The top ten clones hold roughly 9.8% of a sample with about 83,000 clones, around 80% of them seen once. CDR1 and CDR2 from the germline V gene are LGHNA and YNFKEQ. The trim removed 4 bases at V and 3 bases at J, leaving 5 bases unmatched. CDR3 length: 15 residues. The source is a female donor of 60 years or more with stage I lung adenocarcinoma. The J gene is TRBJ2-3, the V gene TRBV4-2; 9 nucleotides align to TRBD2. Sequencing used peripheral blood, obtained before any cancer treatment. The CDR3 region has the DNA TGTGCCAGCAGCCGCGGGGGGGGGACGACAGATACGCAGTATTTT. The encoded protein is CASSRGGGTTDTQYF.